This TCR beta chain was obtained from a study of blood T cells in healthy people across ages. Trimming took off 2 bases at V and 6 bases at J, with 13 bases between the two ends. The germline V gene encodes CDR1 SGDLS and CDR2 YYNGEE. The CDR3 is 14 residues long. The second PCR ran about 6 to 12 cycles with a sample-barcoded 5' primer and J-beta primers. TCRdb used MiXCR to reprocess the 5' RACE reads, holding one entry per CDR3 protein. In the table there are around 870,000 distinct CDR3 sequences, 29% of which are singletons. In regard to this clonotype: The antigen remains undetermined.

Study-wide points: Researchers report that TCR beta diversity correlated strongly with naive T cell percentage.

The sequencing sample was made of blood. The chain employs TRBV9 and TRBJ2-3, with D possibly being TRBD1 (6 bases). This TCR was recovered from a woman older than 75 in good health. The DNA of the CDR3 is TGTGCCAGCAGCGTGGTAGGGGGAGCGGATACGCAGTATTTT. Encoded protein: CASSVVGGADTQYF. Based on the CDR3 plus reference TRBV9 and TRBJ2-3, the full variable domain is DSGVTQTPKHLITATGQRVTLRCSPRSGDLSVYWYQQSLDQGLQFLIQYYNGEERAKGNILERFSAQQFPDLHSELNLSSLELGDSALYFCASSVVGGADTQYFGPGTRLTVL.